This entry is about one TCR beta chain. This sample was taken from a study of blood T cell repertoires in COVID-19. Across the whole study: Spain, Italy and the United States supplied samples that represented acute and convalescent COVID-19. From T cells, B-cell-depleted T cells, or PBMCs came the material, which was cDNA or gDNA.

Original handling: Estimation of nucleated cell counts was performed using reference gene primer amplification. Sequencing used immunoSEQ multiplex PCR; TCRdb keeps in-frame clones, though not all of them. Clone size and V and J calls were adopted from that table, with D and trimming inferred from the DNA. Of about 110,000 clones in the sample, approximately 90% were seen once. Trimming removed 7 bases from V and 2 bases from J; junction bases left unmatched: 4. Germline V gene sequence: CDR1 MNHEY, CDR2 SVGAGI. The CDR3 sequence is 13 residues long. The receptor was derived from a human donor in a cohort sampled during active COVID-19. The rearrangement joins TRBV6-5 to TRBJ2-5; 7 bases align to TRBD1. Sequencing was performed on peripheral blood. CDR3 sequence: CASIRTGQETQYF. Here the CDR3 DNA reads TGTGCCAGCATCCGGACAGGACAAGAGACCCAGTACTTC.